The TCR beta chain described here comes from a study of identical twins. This clonotype was counted a few times. Antigen specificity is unknown. Template switching added a universal primer site; cDNA carried unique molecular identifiers. From the 5' RACE reads, TCRdb called clonotypes with MiXCR, one entry per CDR3 protein. The table includes a few hundred thousand distinct CDR3 sequences, approximately 17% detected once. General study results and limits: Fewer insertions characterized abundant cord blood beta clonotypes, whereas memory repertoires showed none.

Sequenced: naive T cells sorted from blood. The source is a man aged 50-60 years in good health.

CDR3 in DNA: TGCAGCGTGGGAACAGAACTGAGCACTGAAGCTTTCTTT. Its translation: CSVGTELSTEAFF. This rearrangement joins TRBV29-1 to TRBJ1-1; no firm D call. Trimming cost V 6 bases and J 4 bases, with 15 bases left between them. The germline V gene encodes CDR1 SQVTM and CDR2 ANQGSEA. This CDR3 is 13 amino acids long.